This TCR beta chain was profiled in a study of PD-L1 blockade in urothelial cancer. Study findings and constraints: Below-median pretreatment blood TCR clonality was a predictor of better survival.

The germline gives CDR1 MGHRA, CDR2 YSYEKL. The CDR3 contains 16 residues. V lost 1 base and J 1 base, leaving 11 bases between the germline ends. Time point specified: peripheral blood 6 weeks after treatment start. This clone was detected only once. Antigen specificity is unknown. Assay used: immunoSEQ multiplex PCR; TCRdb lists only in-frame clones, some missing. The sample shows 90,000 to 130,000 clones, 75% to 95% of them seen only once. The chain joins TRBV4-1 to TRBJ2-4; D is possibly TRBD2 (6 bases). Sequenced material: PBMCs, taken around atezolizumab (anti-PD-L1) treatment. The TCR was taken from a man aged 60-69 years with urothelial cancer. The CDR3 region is CASSQVGGGAKNIQYF. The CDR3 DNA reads TGCGCCAGCAGCCAAGTTGGTGGGGGGGCCAAAAACATTCAGTACTTC.